This is a list of T cell receptor beta chains from one sample in a study of regulatory T cells in long-lasting Graves disease. Each CDR3 protein is one row after TCRdb ran MiXCR on the multiplex PCR reads. The table has around 450,000 distinct CDR3 sequences, roughly 21% seen once. Sequencing was performed on peripheral blood mononuclear cells (PBMCs), taken when the disease was refractory, from a patient treated with antithyroid drugs. These receptors were taken from a female donor with Graves disease. Each CDR3 is given with its conserved first and last residue. Fields, in order: D gene, V gene, J gene, clone size, CDR3 DNA, CDR3 protein. The D gene is left open where the match is weak. Size values are once, few and many counts, or a class for expanded clones, and some rows have none.

D gene: .; V gene: TRBV6-5; J gene: TRBJ1-1; clone size: many; CDR3 DNA: TGTGCCAGCAGTTACTCGTATCCCAACCTAAACACTGAAGCTTTCTTT; CDR3 protein: CASSYSYPNLNTEAFF
D gene: .; V gene: TRBV2; J gene: TRBJ2-7; clone size: many; CDR3 DNA: TGTGCCAGCAGTGAAGTCTACGAGCAGTACTTC; CDR3 protein: CASSEVYEQYF
D gene: .; V gene: TRBV25-1; J gene: TRBJ1-2; clone size: .; CDR3 DNA: TGTGCCAGCAGTTACCGGGATGGCATAGGCGGCTACACCTTC; CDR3 protein: CASSYRDGIGGYTF
D gene: TRBD1; V gene: TRBV27; J gene: TRBJ1-2; clone size: many; CDR3 DNA: TGTGCCAGCAGTTCCCTCGAGCCAGGGGGCGTTTGGTATGGCTACACCTTC; CDR3 protein: CASSSLEPGGVWYGYTF
D gene: .; V gene: TRBV2; J gene: TRBJ2-5; clone size: many; CDR3 DNA: TGTGCCAGCAGTGCCCTGGGGACCCAGTACTTC; CDR3 protein: CASSALGTQYF
D gene: TRBD1; V gene: TRBV3-1; J gene: TRBJ2-6; clone size: .; CDR3 DNA: TGTGCCAGCCGCGTCGACAGGGCGCCTGGGGCCAACGTCCTGACTTTC; CDR3 protein: CASRVDRAPGANVLTF
D gene: .; V gene: TRBV28; J gene: TRBJ1-5; clone size: many; CDR3 DNA: TGTGCCAGCAGTTTATCCCCGGGAGGTGGTCAGCCCCAGCATTTT; CDR3 protein: CASSLSPGGGQPQHF
D gene: TRBD2; V gene: TRBV7-2; J gene: TRBJ2-2; clone size: .; CDR3 DNA: TGTGCCAGCAGCCTTAGCGGGAGGGCGGTAGCCGGGGAGCTGTTTTTT; CDR3 protein: CASSLSGRAVAGELFF
D gene: TRBD1; V gene: TRBV19; J gene: TRBJ1-1; clone size: .; CDR3 DNA: TGTGCCAGTTCTAAGACAGGGGGCACAAAGACTGAAGCTTTCTTT; CDR3 protein: CASSKTGGTKTEAFF
D gene: .; V gene: TRBV7-9; J gene: TRBJ1-4; clone size: few; CDR3 DNA: TGTGCCAGCAGCTTTCTTGTACAGGCGTTTGCAACTAATGAAAAACTGTTTTTT; CDR3 protein: CASSFLVQAFATNEKLFF
D gene: .; V gene: TRBV28; J gene: TRBJ2-6; clone size: many; CDR3 DNA: TGTGCCAGCAGTTCCGGGGTCCTTACAGGGTCTGGGGCCAACGTCCTGACTTTC; CDR3 protein: CASSSGVLTGSGANVLTF
D gene: .; V gene: TRBV10-3; J gene: TRBJ1-1; clone size: .; CDR3 DNA: TGTGCCATCAGTGAGATATTGCTTAACACTGAAGCTTTCTTT; CDR3 protein: CAISEILLNTEAFF
D gene: TRBD1; V gene: TRBV7-9; J gene: TRBJ1-2; clone size: few; CDR3 DNA: TGTGCCAGCAGCTTAGGCGGGACAGGGGCTAATTACACCTTC; CDR3 protein: CASSLGGTGANYTF
D gene: TRBD2; V gene: TRBV28; J gene: TRBJ2-7; clone size: .; CDR3 DNA: TGTGCCAGCAGCCATAGGACTAGAACGGAGGAGCAGTACTTC; CDR3 protein: CASSHRTRTEEQYF
D gene: .; V gene: TRBV28; J gene: TRBJ1-1; clone size: many; CDR3 DNA: TGTGCCACCGTGGAGGCCACTGAAGCTTTCTTT; CDR3 protein: CATVEATEAFF
D gene: .; V gene: TRBV3-1; J gene: TRBJ1-1; clone size: .; CDR3 DNA: TGTGCCAGCAGCCAAGAGGGACAAAGGAACACTGAAGCTTTCTTT; CDR3 protein: CASSQEGQRNTEAFF
D gene: .; V gene: TRBV12-3/TRBV12-4; J gene: TRBJ2-3; clone size: .; CDR3 DNA: TGTGCCAGCAGTTTTTCCAGTGGAGTAGGCACAGATACGCAGTATTTT; CDR3 protein: CASSFSSGVGTDTQYF
D gene: TRBD2; V gene: TRBV6-1; J gene: TRBJ2-5; clone size: many; CDR3 DNA: TGTGCCAGCAGTGGAGGGACTAGCGGAGAGACCCAGTACTTC; CDR3 protein: CASSGGTSGETQYF
D gene: TRBD1; V gene: TRBV28; J gene: TRBJ2-5; clone size: many; CDR3 DNA: TGTGCCAGCAGTTCCCCCGGGACAGGGGGCGGGCGGGAGACCCAGTACTTC; CDR3 protein: CASSSPGTGGGRETQYF
D gene: TRBD2; V gene: TRBV7-8; J gene: TRBJ2-7; clone size: .; CDR3 DNA: TGTGCCAGCAGCTTCAGTAGACAGGGCGAACTAGCGGGACAACCCTGCGAGCAGTACTTC; CDR3 protein: CASSFSRQGELAGQPCEQYF
D gene: TRBD1; V gene: TRBV10-3; J gene: TRBJ1-2; clone size: many; CDR3 DNA: TGTGCCATCAGTGATTTACAGGGGTCCTATGGCTACACCTTC; CDR3 protein: CAISDLQGSYGYTF
D gene: .; V gene: TRBV7-2; J gene: TRBJ1-1; clone size: many; CDR3 DNA: TGTGCCAGCAGCTTGGCACAGGAGAACACTGAAGCTTTCTTT; CDR3 protein: CASSLAQENTEAFF
D gene: TRBD1; V gene: TRBV19; J gene: TRBJ1-4; clone size: few; CDR3 DNA: TGTGCCAGTAGTATTAGCGGCAGGGGGCGAATTAATGAAAAACTGTTTTTT; CDR3 protein: CASSISGRGRINEKLFF
D gene: .; V gene: TRBV3-1; J gene: TRBJ2-7; clone size: .; CDR3 DNA: TGTGCCAGCAGCCAAGGTACTAGCAGGCAGTACTTC; CDR3 protein: CASSQGTSRQYF
D gene: .; V gene: TRBV7-9; J gene: TRBJ2-7; clone size: few; CDR3 DNA: TGTGCCAGCAGCTGGGACAACGAGCAGTACTTC; CDR3 protein: CASSWDNEQYF
D gene: .; V gene: TRBV11-3; J gene: TRBJ1-1; clone size: many; CDR3 DNA: TGTGCCAGCAGCTGGGTTAACACTGAAGCTTTCTTT; CDR3 protein: CASSWVNTEAFF
D gene: .; V gene: TRBV7-9; J gene: TRBJ2-6; clone size: many; CDR3 DNA: TGTGCCAGCAGCTTAGGGCCCTCTGGGGCCAACGTCCTGACTTTC; CDR3 protein: CASSLGPSGANVLTF
D gene: .; V gene: TRBV4-2; J gene: TRBJ1-1; clone size: .; CDR3 DNA: TGTGCCAGCAGCCAAGATCCCTCAACCCCTGAAGCTTTCTTT; CDR3 protein: CASSQDPSTPEAFF
D gene: .; V gene: TRBV6-5; J gene: TRBJ1-1; clone size: many; CDR3 DNA: TGTGCCAGCAGTTACCCCGGGTGGGGCACTGAAGCTTTCTTT; CDR3 protein: CASSYPGWGTEAFF
D gene: TRBD1; V gene: TRBV7-9; J gene: TRBJ2-7; clone size: .; CDR3 DNA: TGTGCCAGCAGCATAACCTACGACAGGGGGGGGGAGCAGTACTTC; CDR3 protein: CASSITYDRGGEQYF
D gene: .; V gene: TRBV28; J gene: TRBJ1-1; clone size: many; CDR3 DNA: TGTGCCAGCAGTTCCTTTCGAGAGAACACTGAAGCTTTCTTT; CDR3 protein: CASSSFRENTEAFF
D gene: .; V gene: TRBV7-2; J gene: TRBJ2-2; clone size: .; CDR3 DNA: TGTGCCAGCAGCGTTCTACCCACCGGGGAGCTGTTTTTT; CDR3 protein: CASSVLPTGELFF
D gene: TRBD1; V gene: TRBV6-5; J gene: TRBJ2-7; clone size: .; CDR3 DNA: TGTGCCAGCAGTTACTCCGGGACAGGAGTCTACGAGCAGTACTTC; CDR3 protein: CASSYSGTGVYEQYF
D gene: TRBD2; V gene: TRBV9; J gene: TRBJ2-2; clone size: .; CDR3 DNA: TGTGCCAGCAGCCCCCCGGGAGGCGACGCCGGGGAGCTGTTTTTT; CDR3 protein: CASSPPGGDAGELFF
D gene: TRBD1; V gene: TRBV2; J gene: TRBJ1-2; clone size: many; CDR3 DNA: TGTGCCAGCAGGCACTACAGGGGGCGAAACTATGGCTACACCTTC; CDR3 protein: CASRHYRGRNYGYTF